This T cell receptor (beta chain) was sequenced for a study of blood T cell repertoires in COVID-19. Study-level background: Whether acute or convalescent, the COVID-19 samples came from the United States, Italy and Spain.

Trimming stripped 6 bases from V and 3 bases from J, with 21 bases between. Per germline, CDR1 MDHEN and CDR2 SYDVKM. The length of the CDR3 is 17 residues. In the source study's methods: By means of reference gene primer amplification, nucleated cell counts were estimated. This table comes from immunoSEQ multiplex PCR, and its TCRdb copy is limited to in-frame clones, with some not included. The V and J calls and the clone size are those of that table, but D and trimming were determined from the DNA. The table lists approximately 250,000 clones, roughly 83% of them singletons. The sequence was collected from a woman of 80 years or more with COVID-19, enrolled during active disease. The specimen sequenced was peripheral blood. J is TRBJ1-5 and V is TRBV28, with a tentative D call TRBD1 (6 bases). Here the CDR3 reads CASSPPGQKAYNQPQHF. CDR3 DNA sequence: TGTGCCAGCAGCCCCCCCGGACAGAAAGCGTACAATCAGCCCCAGCATTTT. Together with reference TRBV28 and TRBJ1-5, the CDR3 gives the full variable domain: DVKVTQSSRYLVKRTGEKVFLECVQDMDHENMFWYRQDPGLGLRLIYFSYDVKMKEKGDIPEGYSVSREKKERFSLILESASTNQTSMYLCASSPPGQKAYNQPQHFGDGTRLSIL.